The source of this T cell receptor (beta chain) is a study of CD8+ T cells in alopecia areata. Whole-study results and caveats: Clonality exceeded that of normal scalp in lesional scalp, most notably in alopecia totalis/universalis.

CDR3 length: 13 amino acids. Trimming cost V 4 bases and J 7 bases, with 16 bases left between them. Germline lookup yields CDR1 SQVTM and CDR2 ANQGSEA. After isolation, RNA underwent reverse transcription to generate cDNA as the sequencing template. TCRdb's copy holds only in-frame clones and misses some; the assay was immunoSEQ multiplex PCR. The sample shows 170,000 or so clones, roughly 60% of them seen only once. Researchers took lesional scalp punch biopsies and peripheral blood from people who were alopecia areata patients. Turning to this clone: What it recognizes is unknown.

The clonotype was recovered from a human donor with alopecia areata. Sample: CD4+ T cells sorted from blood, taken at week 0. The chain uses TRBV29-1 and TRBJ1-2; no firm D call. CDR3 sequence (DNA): TGCAGCGTTGTGTTGCAGGAGGGAACTGGCTACACCTTC. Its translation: CSVVLQEGTGYTF.